One and the same sample provided the 27 T cell receptor beta chains below, sequenced in a study of blood T cell repertoires in COVID-19. The table came from immunoSEQ multiplex PCR; TCRdb's copy has only in-frame clones and leaves some out. The table has more than 140,000 clones, approximately 80% seen once; the top ten hold around 1.6%. Sample: peripheral blood. The receptors stem from a human donor in a cohort sampled during active COVID-19.

This chain connects TRBV27 to TRBJ1-2; D ambiguous. V was shortened by 5 bases and J by 4 bases, with 14 bases between the two germline ends. Germline V lookup: CDR1 MNHEY, CDR2 SMNVEV (reference sequence). The CDR3 extends over 14 amino acids. CDR3 sequence reads: CASSPQLAGYGYTF. CDR3 nucleotides: TGTGCCAGCAGTCCCCAATTGGCAGGCTATGGCTACACCTTC.

The V call is TRBV7-8, the J call TRBJ2-7, with TRBD1 identical over 8 bases. Germline loops: CDR1 SGHVS, CDR2 FQNEAQ. The V and J ends lost 7 bases and 2 bases, in that order; junction bases with no gene match: 19. The CDR3 runs 18 residues. This chain's CDR3 is CASTGGRGDRMGPYEQYF. The DNA of the CDR3 is TGTGCCAGCACGGGTGGACGTGGGGACAGGATGGGCCCCTACGAGCAGTACTTC.

CDR3 in amino acids: CASSLASGNEQFF. CDR3 nucleotides: TGTGCCAGCAGCTTGGCTAGCGGCAATGAGCAGTTCTTC. The V gene is TRBV5-6, the J gene TRBJ2-1, with 7 bases fitting TRBD2. In germline, CDR1 is SGHDT, CDR2 YYEEEE. V trimming: 0 bases; J trimming: 6 bases; junction bases outside the gene matches: 0. This CDR3 is 13 amino acids long. Combining the CDR3 with reference TRBV5-6 and TRBJ2-1 gives the whole variable domain DAGVTQSPTHLIKTRGQQVTLRCSPKSGHDTVSWYQQALGQGPQFIFQYYEEEERQRGNFPDRFSGHQFPNYSSELNVNALLLGDSALYLCASSLASGNEQFFGPGTRLTVL.

This clone was observed a handful of times. This chain joins TRBV5-8 and TRBJ2-2, with 10 bases aligning to TRBD2. V gave up 4 bases and J gave up 4 bases; unmatched junction bases: 4. Germline CDR1 is SGHTS and CDR2 is YDEGEE. CDR3 length equals 15 residues. DNA for the CDR3: TGTGCCAGCAGCCTGGGACTAGCGATCACCGGGGAGCTGTTTTTT. Its protein product is CASSLGLAITGELFF.

This chain joins TRBV23-1 and TRBJ2-7; TRBD1 might be the D (6 bases). TRBV23-1 qualifies as an ORF whose function is uncertain. The CDR3 has 14 amino acids. Trimming shortened V by 1 base and J by 1 base, and 8 bases separated the two germline ends. The CDR3 region is CASSQFDRSYEQYF. The CDR3 nucleotides read TGCGCCAGCAGTCAATTTGACAGGTCCTACGAGCAGTACTTC.

The chain is built from TRBV21-1 and TRBJ2-1; the table gives TRBD2 as D, unverified against the DNA. TRBV21-1 is termed a pseudogene. This CDR3 comprises 16 residues. CDR3 protein: CASSKVRGKGANEQFF. CDR3 DNA sequence: TGTGCCAGCAGCAAAGTTCGCGGGAAAGGAGCAAATGAGCAGTTCTTC.

This chain uses TRBV7-2 with TRBJ2-5, with TRBD2 identical over 7 bases. The CDR3 is made up of 16 amino acids. CDR1 and CDR2 (germline): SGHTA, FQGNSA. After removal of 7 bases from V and 1 base from J, the junction contained 12 bases not matched to a gene. CDR3 residues: CASTLKSLAVQETQYF. The CDR3 nucleotides are TGTGCCAGCACACTCAAAAGTCTAGCGGTCCAAGAGACCCAGTACTTC.

J is TRBJ1-4 and V is TRBV19; TRBD1 matches at 7 bases. V lost 0 bases to trimming and J lost 8 bases; unmatched junction nucleotides: 6. The CDR3 is 15 residues long. Germline V CDR1 and CDR2: LNHDA, SQIVND (reference sequence). CDR3 nucleotides: TGTGCCAGTAGTATAGATCTAGGGACAGAAGAAAAACTGTTTTTT. It specifies CASSIDLGTEEKLFF.

The chain joins TRBV7-3 to TRBJ1-2, with TRBD1 as a possible D gene (6 bases). The CDR3 has 14 residues. The ends were cut back, 5 bases at V and 0 bases at J, with 10 bases in the middle. Germline-derived CDR1 and CDR2 are SGHTA and FQGTGA. The CDR3 protein is CASSPTGANYGYTF. In nucleotides, the CDR3 is TGTGCCAGCAGCCCGACAGGAGCTAACTATGGCTACACCTTC.

This rearrangement joins TRBV5-1 to TRBJ2-1; TRBD1 matches 10 bases. This CDR3 region has 19 residues. V was pared by 0 bases and J by 3 bases, with 12 bases of the junction left unmatched. Germline V gives CDR1 SGHRS, CDR2 YFSETQ. The CDR3 loop reads CASSLGRDRGAHLYNEQFF. The CDR3 nucleotides read TGCGCCAGCAGCTTGGGTCGGGACAGGGGCGCACATCTCTACAATGAGCAGTTCTTC. Filled out from reference TRBV5-1 and TRBJ2-1, the complete variable domain reads KAGVTQTPRYLIKTRGQQVTLSCSPISGHRSVSWYQQTPGQGLQFLFEYFSETQRNKGNFPGRFSGRQFSNSRSEMNVSTLELGDSALYLCASSLGRDRGAHLYNEQFFGPGTRLTVL.

The chain is built from TRBV2 and TRBJ2-7, with no clear D. Germline loops: CDR1 SNHLY, CDR2 FYNNEI. Deletions cut 6 bases from V and 3 bases from J, with 6 bases between. This CDR3 comprises 11 residues. The CDR3 sequence is CASRTGYEQYF. The CDR3 nucleotides are TGTGCCAGCAGGACGGGCTACGAGCAGTACTTC. Looking up the rest from reference TRBV2 and TRBJ2-7 gives the full variable domain: EPEVTQTPSHQVTQMGQEVILRCVPISNHLYFYWYRQILGQKVEFLVSFYNNEISEKSEIFDDQFSVERPDGSNFTLKIRSTKLEDSAMYFCASRTGYEQYFGPGTRLTVT.

J is TRBJ2-7 and V is TRBV12-2; the table's D call, TRBD2, has no DNA check behind it. TRBV12-2 is marked as a pseudogene. The CDR3 totals 18 residues. CDR3 sequence: CASRLECPRGGGSYEQYF. Written as DNA, the CDR3 is TGTGCAAGTCGCTTAGAATGCCCGAGGGGCGGAGGGTCCTACGAGCAGTACTTC.

This chain joins TRBV5-1 and TRBJ1-2, with 8 bases aligning to TRBD1. There are 13 residues in the CDR3. The V and J ends lost 4 bases and 8 bases, in that order; junction bases with no gene match: 7. CDR1 is SGHRS, CDR2 YFSETQ, per germline. For the CDR3, the DNA is TGCGCCAGCAGCGAAGGACAGGGAGGAGGCTACACCTTC. As protein: CASSEGQGGGYTF.

This sequence joins TRBV19 and TRBJ2-7, with TRBD1 identical over 9 bases. Trimming took 4 bases from V and 0 from J; bases not matched to a gene: 7. The CDR3 covers 16 residues. CDR1 and CDR2 (germline): LNHDA, SQIVND (reference sequence). CDR3 region: CASSTDRDRASYEQYF. Here the CDR3 DNA reads TGTGCCAGTAGTACCGACCGGGACAGGGCCTCCTACGAGCAGTACTTC.

This CDR3 reads CASSTRSGVNVYTEAFF. CDR3 coding DNA: TGTGCCAGCAGCACCCGTAGCGGGGTGAACGTATACACTGAAGCTTTCTTT. The chain links TRBV14 to TRBJ1-1; D remains unclear. V shed 5 bases and J shed 3 bases, with 22 bases lying between them. Germline V CDR1 and CDR2: SGHDN, FVKESK. This CDR3 contains 17 residues. Together with reference TRBV14 and TRBJ1-1, the CDR3 gives the full variable domain: EAGVTQFPSHSVIEKGQTVTLRCDPISGHDNLYWYRRVMGKEIKFLLHFVKESKQDESGMPNNRFLAERTGGTYSTLKVQPAELEDSGVYFCASSTRSGVNVYTEAFFGQGTRLTVV.

The chain employs TRBV3-1 (or the pseudogene TRBV3-2) and TRBJ1-5; D ambiguous. This CDR3 region has 15 residues. From germline, CDR1 is LGHDT and CDR2 YNNKEL (reference sequence). Trimming took off 1 base at V and 4 bases at J, with 11 bases between the two ends. CDR3 coding DNA: TGTGCCAGCAGCCAAGGGAGGGCCCCGAATCAGCCCCAGCATTTT. Its translation is CASSQGRAPNQPQHF.

The chain joins TRBV28 to TRBJ2-7; 14 nucleotides align to TRBD2. This CDR3 contains 19 residues. Trimming cost V 4 bases and J 7 bases; bases outside gene matches: 18. Germline V gene sequence: CDR1 MDHEN, CDR2 SYDVKM. The CDR3 bases are TGTGCCAGCAGTTCACCGGGACTAGCGGGAGTCCCTTCCTTGAAGGAGCAGTACTTC. Protein product: CASSSPGLAGVPSLKEQYF.

The rearrangement uses TRBV4-1 and TRBJ2-3, with D maybe TRBD2 (5 bases). V lost 1 base and J lost 6, with 17 bases in between. The CDR3 extends over 16 amino acids. Germline V gives CDR1 MGHRA, CDR2 YSYEKL. CDR3 region: CASSQVPAEVGDTQYF. The CDR3 DNA sequence: TGCGCCAGCAGCCAAGTTCCAGCGGAGGTGGGGGATACGCAGTATTTT.

This sequence joins TRBV7-8 and TRBJ2-2; tentative D call: TRBD2 (6 bases). The CDR3 length is 17 residues. The V and J ends lost 1 base and 7 bases respectively, with 19 bases between them. The germline V gene encodes CDR1 SGHVS and CDR2 FQNEAQ. The CDR3 DNA follows: TGTGCCAGCAGCTTAGGCTTCACGGGAGAGATTGGCGGGGAGCTGTTTTTT. Translating it yields CASSLGFTGEIGGELFF. Based on the CDR3 plus reference TRBV7-8 and TRBJ2-2, the full variable domain is GAGVSQSPRYKVAKRGQDVALRCDPISGHVSLFWYQQALGQGPEFLTYFQNEAQLDKSGLPSDRFFAERPEGSVSTLKIQRTQQEDSAVYLCASSLGFTGEIGGELFFGEGSRLTVL.

The chain uses TRBV11-2 and TRBJ1-2; 7 bases match TRBD1. Germline lookup yields CDR1 SGHAT and CDR2 FQNNGV. V lost 4 bases, J lost 8 bases, and 13 bases stayed unmatched. The CDR3 has 15 amino acids. Written as DNA, the CDR3 is TGTGCCAGCAGCTCGCGGACAGGATGGCTATGGGGCTACACCTTC. Protein product: CASSSRTGWLWGYTF. The entire variable domain, with the rest obtained from reference TRBV11-2 and TRBJ1-2, is as follows: EAGVAQSPRYKIIEKRQSVAFWCNPISGHATLYWYQQILGQGPKLLIQFQNNGVVDDSQLPKDRFSAERLKGVDSTLKIQPAKLEDSAVYLCASSSRTGWLWGYTFGSGTRLTVV.

The chain employs TRBV19 and TRBJ2-7, with a tentative D call TRBD1 (6 bases). V lost 5 bases to trimming and J lost 0 bases, with 11 bases between them. The CDR3 spans 14 residues. Per the germline V gene, CDR1 is LNHDA and CDR2 is SQIVND (reference sequence). The CDR3 sequence: CASSEGENSYEQYF. The CDR3 nucleotides read TGTGCCAGTAGTGAGGGGGAAAACTCCTACGAGCAGTACTTC. The full variable domain, in which reference TRBV19 and TRBJ2-7 provide the parts outside the CDR3, is DGGITQSPKYLFRKEGQNVTLSCEQNLNHDAMYWYRQDPGQGLRLIYYSQIVNDFQKGDIAEGYSVSREKKESFPLTVTSAQKNPTAFYLCASSEGENSYEQYFGPGTRLTVT.

This clone was counted between two and nine times. The chain is built from TRBV5-1 and TRBJ1-1; a possible D gene is TRBD1 (5 bases). The CDR3 contains 13 residues. V lost 0 bases to trimming and J lost 3 bases, with 6 bases between them. Germline V gene data show CDR1 as SGHRS and CDR2 as YFSETQ. CDR3 coding DNA: TGCGCCAGCAGCTTGGCAGGGCACACTGAAGCTTTCTTT. This encodes CASSLAGHTEAFF. Complete variable domain (other parts from reference TRBV5-1 and TRBJ1-1): KAGVTQTPRYLIKTRGQQVTLSCSPISGHRSVSWYQQTPGQGLQFLFEYFSETQRNKGNFPGRFSGRQFSNSRSEMNVSTLELGDSALYLCASSLAGHTEAFFGQGTRLTVV.

The V call is TRBV6-2 or TRBV6-3, the J call TRBJ2-7, with 13 bases lining up with TRBD2. The V segment lost 4 bases and the J segment 0 bases; nucleotides outside the gene matches: 6. In germline, CDR1 is MNHEY, CDR2 SVGEGT. The CDR3 extends over 17 amino acids. In nucleotides, the CDR3 is TGTGCCAGCAGTTCCCGGACTAGCGGGAGTATCTCCTACGAGCAGTACTTC. Translation gives CASSSRTSGSISYEQYF.

Concerning this clone: Other nucleotide sequences from this sample produce the same CDR3. This chain joins TRBV18 and TRBJ2-3; possible D gene TRBD1, 5 bases. This CDR3 has 14 residues. Germline values: CDR1 KGHSH, CDR2 LQKENI. Deletions cut 1 base from V and 2 bases from J, with 7 bases between. CDR3 region: CASSPRQPTDTQYF. As DNA, the CDR3 is TGTGCCAGCTCACCACGACAGCCCACAGATACGCAGTATTTT.

This clone appeared a single time. The rearrangement uses TRBV3-1 (or the pseudogene TRBV3-2) and TRBJ2-3, with D uncertain. Between the trimmed V and J ends, which lost 1 base and 4 bases, there was a span of 6 bases. Germline CDR1 and CDR2: LGHDT and YNNKEL (reference sequence). This CDR3 is built from 13 residues. The CDR3 protein is CASSQARADTQYF. DNA of the CDR3: TGTGCCAGCAGCCAAGCTCGGGCAGATACGCAGTATTTT.

J is TRBJ1-1 and V is TRBV28; the D gene is possibly TRBD1 (6 bases). The CDR3 is made up of 12 amino acids. V gave up 7 bases and J gave up 0 bases, with 6 bases separating them. CDR1 is MDHEN and CDR2 is SYDVKM in the germline V gene. The CDR3 reads CASKGVNTEAFF. CDR3 coding DNA: TGTGCCAGCAAGGGGGTGAACACTGAAGCTTTCTTT.

The chain uses TRBV28 and TRBJ1-2, with D possibly matching TRBD1 (6 bases). Trimming left V 5 bases short and J 8 bases short, with 18 bases between. Germline CDR1 reads MDHEN; CDR2 reads SYDVKM. The CDR3 length is 14 residues. The CDR3 DNA follows: TGTGCCAGCAGTCCCCGTATAGGGGGTAGAGGCTACACCTTC. Its protein is CASSPRIGGRGYTF.